This T cell receptor (beta chain) was identified during a study of human T cells and chemical hapten exposure. This clonotype was recorded a few times. The antigen remains unidentified. Study-level points and caveats: Because all patients had alopecia, their immune responses might differ from healthy ones.

Specified time point: patch test 2, 6 weeks after DPC sensitization. The sample's treatment: therapeutic diphenylcyclopropenone sensitization with weekly scalp DPC. Every donor had alopecia and was 18 to 70 years old; all were suitable for DPC. Authors' data handling: With a range of about 23,224 to 690,600, the median per sample was roughly 91,000 TCRs. TCRdb called the RACE reads again in MiXCR, with one record for every CDR3 protein. TCRdb, not the original authors, processed these V and J calls. This table has about 380,000 distinct CDR3 sequences, about 6% appearing once. The V end lost 0 bases, the J end lost 7 bases, and 7 bases lay between the germline ends. CDR3 size: 12 residues. The V gene's germline CDR1 is SGHNT and CDR2 YYREEE (reference sequence).

The rearrangement uses TRBV5-4 and TRBJ1-1, with a tentative D call TRBD1 (5 bases). Sequencing was performed on whole blood, taken in connection with sensitization to the hapten diphenylcyclopropenone (DPC). The clonotype originates from a woman between 18 and 30 years old with alopecia areata. Some clones in this sample may be carry-over from other donors' samples. The CDR3 loop reads CASSLEGLEAFF. The CDR3 nucleotides are TGTGCCAGCAGCTTGGAGGGGCTTGAAGCTTTCTTT.